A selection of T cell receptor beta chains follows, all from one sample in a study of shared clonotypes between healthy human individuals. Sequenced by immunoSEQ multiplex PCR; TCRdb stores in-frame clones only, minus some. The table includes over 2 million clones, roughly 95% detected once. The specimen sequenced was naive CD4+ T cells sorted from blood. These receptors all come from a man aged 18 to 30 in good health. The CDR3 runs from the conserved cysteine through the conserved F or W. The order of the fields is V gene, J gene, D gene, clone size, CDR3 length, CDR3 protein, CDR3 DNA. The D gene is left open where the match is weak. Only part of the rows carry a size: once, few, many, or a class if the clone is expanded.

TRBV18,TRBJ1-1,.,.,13,CASSSGTRDRAFF,TGTGCCAGCTCATCAGGTACCAGGGACCGGGCTTTCTTT
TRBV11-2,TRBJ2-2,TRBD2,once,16,CASSLVASGNTGELFF,TGTGCCAGCAGCTTAGTAGCTAGCGGGAACACCGGGGAGCTGTTTTTT
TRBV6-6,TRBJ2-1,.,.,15,CASIRSHSLGNEQFF,TGTGCCAGCATTAGATCTCATTCGTTGGGAAATGAGCAGTTCTTC
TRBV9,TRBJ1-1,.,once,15,CASSVGWGDNTEAFF,TGTGCCAGCAGCGTAGGATGGGGAGATAACACTGAAGCTTTCTTT
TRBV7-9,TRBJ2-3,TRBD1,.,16,CASSLGDRGYSDTQYF,TGTGCCAGCAGCTTAGGGGACAGGGGGTATTCAGATACGCAGTATTTT
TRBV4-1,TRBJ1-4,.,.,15,CASSLRTSRDEKLFF,TGCGCCAGCAGCCTCCGGACTTCCAGGGATGAAAAACTGTTTTTT
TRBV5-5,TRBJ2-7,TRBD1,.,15,CASSLALDRATGQYF,TGTGCCAGCAGCTTGGCTTTAGACAGGGCGACCGGGCAGTACTTC
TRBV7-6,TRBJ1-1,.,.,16,CASSLGRGPMNTEAFF,TGTGCCAGCAGCTTAGGGCGGGGTCCTATGAACACTGAAGCTTTCTTT
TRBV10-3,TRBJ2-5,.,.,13,CAISDSGGATQYF,TGTGCCATCAGTGACTCTGGGGGGGCAACCCAGTACTTC
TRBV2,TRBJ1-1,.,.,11,CASSREVGAFF,TGTGCCAGCAGCAGAGAGGTCGGAGCTTTCTTT